The T cell receptor (beta chain) described here comes from a study of memory CD8 T cells in hepatitis C reinfection. Findings of the study overall: Only 5 or 6 donors prevented definitive conclusions about public clonotypes.

This CDR3 contains 14 residues. V lost 3 bases and J lost 6; bases outside the gene matches: 6. Looked up from germline, CDR1 is SGDLS and CDR2 is YYNGEE. Comments on this clone: Its matching antigen is unknown. This CDR3 is also generated by other DNA sequences in the sample.

Time point reported: late/post reinfection, 12 to 24 weeks after detection. Sorted cells were sequenced directly ex vivo without any in vitro expansion. Total naive CD8 T cells were sorted as viable CD3+ CD8+ CD45RO- cells from two donors. Only in-frame clones appear in the TCRdb table, and some are missing; sequencing was by immunoSEQ multiplex PCR. The sample has approximately 46,000 clones, roughly 89% seen once. This clonotype was obtained from a young man with hepatitis C virus infection. The sequencing input was naive CD8+ T cells sorted from blood. J is TRBJ2-3 and V is TRBV9; 8 bases line up with TRBD1. The CDR3 region is CASSEDRVGDTQYF. CDR3 bases: TGTGCCAGCAGCGAGGACAGGGTTGGTGATACGCAGTATTTT.